Included here is one T cell receptor (beta chain) sequence, with context. Its antigen is not known. Germline CDR1 SGHTA, CDR2 FQGNSA. The V and J ends lost 5 bases and 5 bases respectively, with 18 bases between them. The CDR3 totals 15 residues. This sample was included in a study of OX40 agonist ivuxolimab in advanced cancers. Study summary: The eligibility criteria allowed prior anti-PD-1, anti-PD-L1 or anti-CTLA-4 therapy, and around 40% had some.

TCRdb keeps only in-frame clones here, not all; method: immunoSEQ multiplex PCR. The sample lists about 82,000 clones, 70% to 90% seen once, with less than 0.85% in the top ten. Points from the study as a whole: The expanded peripheral T cells' antigen specificity was not determined. Among some nonresponders, normalized T-cell clonal expansion was also low.

Sequencing used CD4+ or CD8+ T cells sorted from blood, obtained in a trial of the OX40 agonist ivuxolimab. The sequence was collected from an adult with an advanced solid tumor such as melanoma, head and neck, liver or kidney cancer. The chain combines TRBV7-2 with TRBJ2-5; TRBD1 is a possible D gene (6 bases). The CDR3 here is CASSPRTGIGETQYF. The DNA of the CDR3 is TGTGCCAGCAGCCCCCGAACAGGGATAGGTGAGACCCAGTACTTC. Complete variable domain (other parts from reference TRBV7-2 and TRBJ2-5): GAGVSQSPSNKVTEKGKDVELRCDPISGHTALYWYRQSLGQGLEFLIYFQGNSAPDKSGLPSDRFSAERTGGSVSTLTIQRTQQEDSAVYLCASSPRTGIGETQYFGPGTRLLVL.